Below, 27 T cell receptor beta chains from the same sample are listed, as sequenced in a study of identical twins. One entry per CDR3 protein results from TCRdb running MiXCR on the 5' RACE reads. The sample contains a few hundred thousand distinct CDR3 sequences, roughly an eighth of which appear only once. Separately, the same data were catalogued under a study of yellow fever vaccine responses in identical twins.

Input material: CD8+ T cells sorted from blood. The receptors here all came from a woman aged 18-29 years in good health.

V is TRBV20-1 and J is TRBJ1-2; 11 bases fit TRBD1. Germline trimming cut 5 bases from V and 4 bases from J; bases unmatched to any gene: 6. CDR3 length: 14 amino acids. Germline-derived CDR1 and CDR2 are DFQATT and SNEGSKA (reference sequence). The CDR3 region has the DNA TGCAGTGCTTCTCCCGGGACAGGGGGCTATGGCTACACCTTC. Translation: CSASPGTGGYGYTF.

The CDR3 sequence is CASSGGGVTHYGYTF. CDR3 sequence (DNA): TGTGCCAGCAGCGGCGGAGGGGTCACGCACTATGGCTACACCTTC. This chain joins TRBV7-9 and TRBJ1-2; the D gene is possibly TRBD1 (5 bases). V lost 5 bases, J lost 3 bases, and 16 bases lay in between. There are 15 residues in the CDR3. Germline CDR1 is SEHNR and CDR2 is FQNEAQ (reference sequence).

The rearrangement uses TRBV7-9 and TRBJ2-1; D call uncertain. This CDR3 spans 15 amino acids. V lost 5 bases to trimming and J lost 3 bases, with 14 bases between them. Germline CDR1 and CDR2: SEHNR and FQNEAQ (reference sequence). The CDR3 protein is CASSPHYEGYNEQFF. In DNA, the CDR3 is TGTGCCAGCAGCCCGCACTACGAAGGCTACAATGAGCAGTTCTTC.

The rearrangement joins TRBV4-1 to TRBJ2-2; 11 positions match TRBD2. Trimming took 1 base from V and 6 from J; bases not matched to a gene: 4. Germline CDR1 and CDR2: MGHRA and YSYEKL. This CDR3 spans 16 amino acids. CDR3: CASSQASSGRAGELFF. The CDR3 region has the DNA TGCGCCAGCAGCCAAGCAAGTAGCGGGAGGGCCGGGGAGCTGTTTTTT.

The chain has TRBV12-5 and TRBJ2-7; no definite D call. This CDR3 contains 11 residues. Trimming pared 1 base from V and 5 bases from J, leaving 3 bases between. The germline V gene encodes CDR1 LGHNT and CDR2 FRNRAP. This chain's CDR3 is CASGLGHEQYF. As DNA, the CDR3 is TGTGCTAGTGGTTTGGGTCACGAGCAGTACTTC.

This clonotype was seen a few times. This sequence joins TRBV4-2 and TRBJ2-7; 12 bases match TRBD2. CDR1 and CDR2 from the germline V gene are LGHNA and YNFKEQ. The V and J ends lost 0 bases and 4 bases, in that order; junction bases with no gene match: 4. CDR3 length equals 16 residues. The CDR3 DNA follows: TGTGCCAGCAGCCAAGAGACTAGCGGGAGTTTTTACGAGCAGTACTTC. Translation gives CASSQETSGSFYEQYF.

This clonotype was observed a few times. The V gene is TRBV29-1, the J gene TRBJ1-4, with 10 bases fitting TRBD1. CDR3 length: 14 amino acids. Germline CDR1 SQVTM, CDR2 ANQGSEA. J gave up 3 bases and V 8 bases, and 6 bases lay outside the gene matches. The CDR3 sequence is CSTRGQGANEKLFF. The CDR3 DNA reads TGCAGCACCCGTGGACAGGGGGCTAATGAAAAACTGTTTTTT. Drawing the rest from reference TRBV29-1 and TRBJ1-4, the complete variable domain is SAVISQKPSRDICQRGTSLTIQCQVDSQVTMMFWYRQQPGQSLTLIATANQGSEATYESGFVIDKFPISRPNLTFSTLTVSNMSPEDSSIYLCSTRGQGANEKLFFGSGTQLSVL.

This clonotype has more than one count but fewer than ten. V and J are TRBV6-4 and TRBJ1-4, with D possibly TRBD1 on 5 matching bases. The V end was cut by 8 bases, the J end by 1 base, with 8 bases between. Germline V gene sequence: CDR1 MRHNA, CDR2 SNTAGT. The CDR3 is made up of 13 amino acids. CDR3 coding DNA: TGTGCCAGCTGGGGACGAACTAATGAAAAACTGTTTTTT. Amino acids: CASWGRTNEKLFF.

This clonotype was detected only a few times. This rearrangement joins TRBV20-1 to TRBJ2-1, with D possibly being TRBD1 or TRBD2 (6 bases each). The V gene lost 0 bases and the J gene lost 3 bases, with 33 bases spanning the gap. CDR3 length: 22 amino acids. CDR1 is DFQATT and CDR2 is SNEGSKA in the germline V gene (reference sequence). In DNA form, the CDR3 reads TGCAGTGCTAGAGATTCTTTCGCCCGCCGGTTAAGACTGGAGGGGGTCTACAATGAGCAGTTCTTC. This encodes CSARDSFARRLRLEGVYNEQFF.

This clonotype was counted only a few times. The J gene is TRBJ1-1, the V gene TRBV5-6, with D possibly TRBD1 on 6 matching bases. The V and J ends lost 0 bases and 7 bases respectively, with 7 bases between them. Germline CDR1 and CDR2: SGHDT and YYEEEE. The CDR3 spans 12 residues. DNA of the CDR3: TGTGCCAGCAGCTTGGGGACAGATGAAGCTTTCTTT. This encodes CASSLGTDEAFF.

This clonotype was counted a few times. The chain recombines TRBV20-1 with TRBJ2-1, with D possibly matching TRBD2 (7 bases). Trimming took 0 bases from V and 4 from J, leaving 13 bases between them. The CDR3 contains 15 residues. The germline V gene has CDR1 DFQATT and CDR2 SNEGSKA (reference sequence). The CDR3 here is CSAREAGARYNEQFF. DNA for the CDR3: TGCAGTGCTAGAGAGGCGGGGGCTCGGTACAATGAGCAGTTCTTC.

In its sample, this clonotype was seen a few times. The chain employs TRBV27 and TRBJ1-5, with D maybe TRBD1 (5 bases). Germline V gene lookup returns CDR1 MNHEY and CDR2 SMNVEV (reference sequence). The CDR3 sequence is 18 residues long. The V and J ends lost 5 bases and 2 bases respectively, with 22 bases between them. As DNA, the CDR3 is TGTGCCAGCAGTGTAGCCGGGACGGCGAGGTGGGGCAATCAGCCCCAGCATTTT. Translation gives CASSVAGTARWGNQPQHF.

The chain couples TRBV15 to TRBJ1-2; D gene unclear. CDR1 and CDR2 (germline): LNHNV, YYDKDF (reference sequence). CDR3 length: 12 residues. Trimming took 4 bases from V and 5 from J, leaving 8 bases between them. The CDR3 sequence is CATSTGGYGYTF. Here the CDR3 DNA reads TGTGCCACCAGCACGGGAGGGTATGGCTACACCTTC.

This clonotype was counted between two and nine times. The chain employs TRBV19 and TRBJ2-3, with D unclear. CDR3 size: 15 residues. V was cut by 2 bases and J by 1 base, with 10 bases left in between. CDR1 and CDR2 from the germline V gene are LNHDA and SQIVND (reference sequence). The CDR3 reads CASSICNICTDTQYF. In DNA form, the CDR3 reads TGTGCCAGTAGTATATGTAACATTTGCACAGATACGCAGTATTTT.

This rearrangement joins TRBV13 to TRBJ2-5, with TRBD2 identical over 8 bases. The CDR3 loop spans 16 amino acids. Germline CDR1 reads PRHDT; CDR2 reads FYEKMQ (reference sequence). Unmatched junction bases numbered 13, after V lost 8 bases and J lost 2 bases. The chain's CDR3 is CASGNAGGPIQETQYF. The CDR3, as DNA: TGTGCCAGCGGGAACGCGGGGGGTCCAATACAAGAGACCCAGTACTTC.

This clonotype occurred a few times. J is TRBJ2-5 and V is TRBV6-1; D unresolved. V dropped 2 bases and J dropped 8 bases, with 15 bases sitting between them. CDR3 length: 14 amino acids. The germline gives CDR1 MNHNS, CDR2 SASEGT. CDR3 nucleotides: TGTGCCAGCAGTGAATGGTTCGTTGAGCGAACCCAGTACTTC. Amino acids: CASSEWFVERTQYF.

This chain links TRBV20-1 with TRBJ2-1; D possibly matches TRBD1 or TRBD2 (5 bases each). Per germline, CDR1 DFQATT and CDR2 SNEGSKA (reference sequence). Trimming cost V 4 bases and J 2 bases, with 15 bases left between them. The length of the CDR3 is 15 residues. The CDR3 here is CSATSGTVAYNEQFF. CDR3 nucleotide sequence: TGCAGTGCTACTTCCGGGACGGTGGCCTACAATGAGCAGTTCTTC.

This clonotype was observed many times. J is TRBJ1-1 and V is TRBV29-1; D remains ambiguous. Germline loops: CDR1 SQVTM, CDR2 ANQGSEA. This CDR3 has 15 amino acids. V lost 6 bases to trimming and J lost 1 base, with 18 bases between them. The CDR3, as DNA: TGCAGCGTCCCCGCCATGAGGACGGAGAACACTGAAGCTTTCTTT. It codes for CSVPAMRTENTEAFF.

The J gene is TRBJ2-5, the V gene TRBV7-8, with a weak D call TRBD2 (7 bases). Germline CDR1 SGHVS, CDR2 FQNEAQ. This CDR3 contains 14 residues. The V end lost 5 bases, the J end lost 9 bases, and 19 bases lay between the germline ends. CDR3 protein: CASSRGASDGAQYF. CDR3 DNA: TGTGCCAGCAGCCGGGGGGCTTCTGACGGGGCCCAGTACTTC.

This clonotype was observed at least ten times. For the CDR3, the DNA is TGTGCCAGCAGCTTCGGACTGGGCTACGAGCAGTACTTC. It translates to CASSFGLGYEQYF. The gene calls are TRBV3-1 and TRBJ2-7, with D perhaps TRBD2 (5 bases). The germline V gene has CDR1 LGHDT and CDR2 YNNKEL (reference sequence). Trimming stripped 5 bases from V and 3 bases from J, with 11 bases between. The CDR3 spans 13 residues.

At least ten counts were recorded for this clonotype. V and J are TRBV7-7 and TRBJ2-3; 9 bases map to TRBD2. CDR3 length: 17 amino acids. With V trimmed by 5 bases and J by 3 bases, 12 bases remained unmatched. Germline V gives CDR1 SSHAT, CDR2 FNYEAQ (reference sequence). The chain's CDR3 is CASSPVSSGMLTDTQYF. The CDR3 bases are TGTGCCAGCAGCCCCGTCTCTAGCGGGATGTTGACAGATACGCAGTATTTT.

V and J are TRBV7-8 and TRBJ2-7; tentatively, D is TRBD1 or TRBD2 (5 bases each). The germline V gene encodes CDR1 SGHVS and CDR2 FQNEAQ. V was trimmed by 3 bases and J by 2 bases, leaving 14 bases between them. This CDR3 spans 15 amino acids. CDR3 nucleotides: TGTGCCAGCAGCTTTCGGGACGTCAACCCCTACGAGCAGTACTTC. This gives the protein CASSFRDVNPYEQYF.

The table lists this clonotype with many counts. The J gene is TRBJ1-2, the V gene TRBV7-9; weak D call: TRBD1 (6 bases). Germline V CDR1 and CDR2: SEHNR, FQNEAQ (reference sequence). This CDR3 is built from 14 residues. V was pared by 6 bases and J by 4 bases, with 15 bases between. CDR3 loop: CASSSSGTPYGYTF. In DNA form, the CDR3 reads TGTGCCAGCAGTTCCTCCGGGACACCCTATGGCTACACCTTC. Full variable domain (remainder filled in from reference TRBV7-9 and TRBJ1-2): DTGVSQNPRHKITKRGQNVTFRCDPISEHNRLYWYRQTLGQGPEFLTYFQNEAQLEKSRLLSDRFSAERPKGSFSTLEIQRTEQGDSAMYLCASSSSGTPYGYTFGSGTRLTVV.

The J gene is TRBJ2-1, the V gene TRBV29-1, with 10 bases identical to TRBD1. This CDR3 is built from 14 residues. Germline CDR1 reads SQVTM; CDR2 reads ANQGSEA. The trim removed 3 bases at V and 5 bases at J, leaving 4 bases unmatched. In DNA, the CDR3 is TGCAGCGTTGATCCGGGACAGGGGAACAATGAGCAGTTCTTC. Translating gives CSVDPGQGNNEQFF.

V usage is TRBV18 and J usage is TRBJ2-7; D call uncertain. V was trimmed by 2 bases and J by 7 bases, leaving 12 bases between them. Germline-derived CDR1 and CDR2 are KGHSH and LQKENI. The CDR3 spans 13 residues. The DNA for the CDR3 is TGTGCCAGCTCACCAGGCACGGTCGTGGAGCAGTACGTC. Translated: CASSPGTVVEQYV.

This clonotype was seen only a few times. The V gene is TRBV4-1, the J gene TRBJ1-1; D is uncertain. Germline CDR1 reads MGHRA; CDR2 reads YSYEKL. Trimming stripped 0 bases from V and 4 bases from J, with 18 bases between. CDR3 size: 17 residues. CDR3 nucleotides: TGCGCCAGCAGCCAAGACCTCATCAGGTTAGTGATCACTGAAGCTTTCTTT. Its protein is CASSQDLIRLVITEAFF.

The chain employs TRBV20-1 and TRBJ2-1; possible D gene TRBD2, 6 bases. The V end lost 3 bases, the J end lost 0 bases, and 12 bases lay between the germline ends. This CDR3 spans 15 amino acids. Looked up from germline, CDR1 is DFQATT and CDR2 is SNEGSKA (reference sequence). The CDR3 coding sequence is TGCAGTGCTAGGGACTATTCTAGCTCCTACAATGAGCAGTTCTTC. Protein product: CSARDYSSSYNEQFF.